The entry below gives a single T cell receptor (beta chain) sequence along with its context. The antigen remains unidentified. The CDR3 contains 16 residues. Germline V gives CDR1 SGHKS, CDR2 YYEKEE (reference sequence). The data derive from a study of T cells expressing NK-cell markers. Study-wide context: Just one sequenced donor of eight was HCMV-seronegative, while seven were seropositive. Study conclusions and caveats: Dominant NKG2C+ clonotypes accounted for roughly 1.0-7.0% of CD8+ T cells in about six donors. HCMV specificity of the expanded NKG2C+ T cell clones was not established.

For TCR beta, cDNA was produced by 5'RACE template switching with UMIs. TCRdb re-called the 5' RACE reads and catalogs CDR3 proteins one per entry, DNA excluded. Its listing shows about 400,000 distinct CDR3 sequences. This TCR derives from a woman aged 45-60 years in good health. The gene calls are TRBV5-5 and TRBJ2-5. The sequenced sample was blood T cells: a sorted CD56 or NKG2C T cell subset, CD4+ or CD8+ T cells, or bulk PBMC T cells (not recorded which). CDR3 amino acids: CASSLALGRSQETQYF.